These 5 T cell receptor beta chains were sequenced from one sample in a study of cytomegalovirus exposure and HLA in healthy donors (dated by TCRdb to 2016 to 2017). Library preparation employed the immunoSEQ multiplex PCR assay. A mixture of 60 forward primers for TCR Vbeta segments and 13 reverse primers for TCR Jbeta segments was used in the multiplex PCR. TCRdb mirrors the immuneACCESS table, restricted to in-frame sequences. Some clones are absent from its copies; in checked studies, under half trace to an unresolved V gene, and the reason for the others is unknown. Within this sample are 50,000 or so clones, with around 70% of them counted one time only. The top ten clonotypes cover 9% to 9.5% of the sample. Sequencing was performed on PBMCs. The receptors originated from a woman between 45 and 65 years old in good health and CMV-seronegative.

The CDR3 sequence is CAWSVRGNEQYF. The CDR3 DNA is TGTGCCTGGAGTGTACGAGGGAACGAGCAGTACTTC. The chain combines TRBV30 with TRBJ2-7; a possible D gene is TRBD2 (5 bases). V dropped 0 bases and J dropped 5 bases, with 8 bases sitting between them. CDR1 and CDR2 (germline): GTSNPN, SVGIG (reference sequence). This CDR3 comprises 12 residues. Full variable domain (outside the CDR3, taken from reference TRBV30 and TRBJ2-7): SQTIHQWPATLVQPVGSPLSLECTVEGTSNPNLYWYRQAAGRGLQLLFYSVGIGQISSEVPQNLSASRPQDRQFILSSKKLLLSDSGFYLCAWSVRGNEQYFGPGTRLTVT.

The chain has TRBV5-6 and TRBJ1-5, with 9 bases lining up with TRBD1. The CDR3 covers 15 residues. Germline-derived CDR1 and CDR2 are SGHDT and YYEEEE. The trim removed 2 bases at V and 6 bases at J, leaving 6 bases unmatched. CDR3 amino acids: CASSLGTGLGQPQHF. The DNA of the CDR3 is TGTGCCAGCAGCTTAGGGACAGGGCTTGGTCAGCCCCAGCATTTT. Full variable domain (outside the CDR3, taken from reference TRBV5-6 and TRBJ1-5): DAGVTQSPTHLIKTRGQQVTLRCSPKSGHDTVSWYQQALGQGPQFIFQYYEEEERQRGNFPDRFSGHQFPNYSSELNVNALLLGDSALYLCASSLGTGLGQPQHFGDGTRLSIL.

This rearrangement joins TRBV5-1 to TRBJ2-3; 10 bases line up with TRBD2. This CDR3 contains 17 residues. V lost 5 bases, J lost 1 base, and 10 bases stayed unmatched. The germline V gene has CDR1 SGHRS and CDR2 YFSETQ. DNA for the CDR3: TGCGCCAGCAGACCTAGCGGGAGTTCATGGGGCACAGATACGCAGTATTTT. Encoded protein: CASRPSGSSWGTDTQYF.

The chain has TRBV4-3 and TRBJ1-6; D gene ambiguous. Germline-derived CDR1 and CDR2 are LGHNA and YSLEER. The CDR3 covers 15 residues. With 1 base removed from V and 8 bases from J, the gap between germline ends came to 12 bases. CDR3 sequence reads: CASSQVGPADSPLHF. CDR3 in DNA: TGCGCCAGCAGCCAAGTGGGCCCGGCTGATTCACCCCTCCACTTT.

The chain combines TRBV5-1 with TRBJ2-7; perhaps TRBD2 as D (6 bases). The CDR3 totals 12 residues. From germline, CDR1 is SGHRS and CDR2 YFSETQ. V dropped 4 bases and J dropped 6 bases, with 11 bases sitting between them. The CDR3 bases are TGCGCCAGCAGCATCGGGGGATCCGAGCAGTACTTC. This gives the protein CASSIGGSEQYF.